These T cell receptor beta chains were read from a single sample in a study of T cells in Graves' hyperthyroidism and ophthalmopathy. TCRdb analysed the multiplex PCR reads with MiXCR anew, one entry per CDR3 protein. The table includes hundreds of thousands of distinct CDR3 sequences, 12% to 15% detected once. The material sequenced was blood. These receptors all come from a woman between 18 and 29 years old with Graves' hyperthyroidism. Each CDR3 is given without its conserved first and last residue.

TRBV29-1	TRBJ2-3	11	SALAGVADTQY
TRBV6-1	TRBJ1-6	12	ASSDMDGSRPLH
TRBV5-1	TRBJ2-1	13	ASSLQWEANNEQF
TRBV30	TRBJ1-5	13	AWSPGLGSNQPQH
TRBV12-3/TRBV12-4	TRBJ2-7	10	AGSPTGYEQY
TRBV5-4	TRBJ1-1	10	ASGERWAEAF
TRBV12-3/TRBV12-4	TRBJ2-5	13	ASSPLGRADETQY
TRBV20-1	TRBJ2-7	11	SASKGRSYEQY
TRBV10-3	TRBJ2-7	14	AIRDPSGTSTYEQY
TRBV5-6	TRBJ2-5	13	ASNASLTTQETQY
TRBV12-3/TRBV12-4	TRBJ2-2	17	ASSPILFSGRQVTGELF
TRBV12-3/TRBV12-4	TRBJ2-7	11	ASSLFPGGEQY
TRBV4-3	TRBJ1-1	11	ASSQTSSAEAF
TRBV18	TRBJ1-3	13	ASSPNLSSGNTIY
TRBV25-1	TRBJ2-1	12	ASSEWTGAGEQF
TRBV6-5	TRBJ1-2	15	ASSYSRGGNLAYGYT
TRBV18	TRBJ1-1	13	ASSPPGNRNTEAF
TRBV10-3	TRBJ1-1	10	AISEMDTEAF
TRBV20-1	TRBJ2-5	11	SASDNNQETQY
TRBV6-1	TRBJ2-5	13	ASSEPGWGEETQY
TRBV7-9	TRBJ2-1	10	ASSGRGNEQF
TRBV6-1	TRBJ2-7	13	ASRDGSSGGYEQY
TRBV19	TRBJ1-5	12	ASIDRDSNQPQH
TRBV12-3/TRBV12-4	TRBJ1-2	11	ASTHRQTYGYT
TRBV18	TRBJ2-1	11	ASSSGHYNEQF
TRBV20-1	TRBJ2-7	11	SARDPSSYEQY
TRBV10-2	TRBJ2-4	10	ASGRAKNIQY
TRBV20-1	TRBJ2-1	13	SARVRGAGSNEQF
TRBV14	TRBJ1-1	10	ASRLGQLKLS
TRBV4-1	TRBJ1-4	12	ASSQDRAGEKLF
TRBV19	TRBJ2-2	15	ASSRNRLEVDTGELF
TRBV2	TRBJ2-7	10	ASKRATYEQY
TRBV7-9	TRBJ2-5	11	ASSLAFSETQY
TRBV20-1	TRBJ2-1	11	SAREPGTAEQF